A single sample is the source of the 8 T cell receptor beta chains below, sequenced in a study of CD8+ T cells in alopecia areata. Extracted from the samples, RNA was reverse transcribed into cDNA to serve as the sequencing template. Generated by immunoSEQ multiplex PCR, the TCRdb table keeps only in-frame clones and is missing some. The top ten hold 4% to 5% of the sample, which has 200,000 to 250,000 clones, 55% to 70% seen once. Treatment indicated: oral pan-JAK inhibitor, 5-10 mg twice daily. The sequenced sample was CD4+ T cells sorted from blood, obtained at week 4, from a patient treated with tofacitinib. The receptors were gathered from a human donor with alopecia areata.

The chain has TRBV7-2 and TRBJ2-6; 8 nucleotides agree with TRBD1. The CDR3 runs to 18 residues. Germline V gene sequence: CDR1 SGHTA, CDR2 FQGNSA. After removal of 5 bases from V and 5 bases from J, the junction contained 14 bases not matched to a gene. This CDR3 reads CASSPEGRGLLRANVLTF. CDR3 nucleotides: TGTGCCAGCAGCCCGGAGGGCAGGGGGCTTCTTAGGGCCAACGTCCTGACTTTC.

This clone was seen only a few times. The gene calls are TRBV30 and TRBJ1-2; D not certain. CDR1 and CDR2 (germline): GTSNPN, SVGIG (reference sequence). The CDR3 covers 12 residues. V lost 3 bases and J lost 4, with 9 bases in between. CDR3 protein: CAWRGLSYGYTF. The CDR3 DNA is TGTGCCTGGAGGGGCCTCTCCTATGGCTACACCTTC.

The V and J genes are TRBV9 and TRBJ1-1, with D hard to call. CDR1 SGDLS and CDR2 YYNGEE come from the germline V gene. Deletions cut 0 bases from V and 1 base from J, with 7 bases between. This CDR3 has 14 residues. The CDR3 DNA reads as TGTGCCAGCAGCGTAGTAGAGTGGAACACTGAAGCTTTCTTT. This gives the protein CASSVVEWNTEAFF.

The chain joins TRBV7-9 to TRBJ2-7, with D perhaps being TRBD1 or TRBD2 (5 bases each). CDR3 length: 14 residues. The germline gives CDR1 SEHNR, CDR2 FQNEAQ (reference sequence). Trimming took off 5 bases at V and 3 bases at J, with 14 bases between the two ends. CDR3 loop: CASSETRDRYEQYF. The CDR3 DNA sequence: TGTGCCAGCAGCGAGACCAGGGACCGCTACGAGCAGTACTTC.

V usage is TRBV15 and J usage is TRBJ1-2; the match to TRBD1 covers 7 bases. The V gene end was trimmed by 5 bases and the J gene end by 4 bases; junction bases not matched to a gene: 7. Germline V gene data show CDR1 as LNHNV and CDR2 as YYDKDF (reference sequence). CDR3 length equals 14 residues. The CDR3 nucleotides are TGTGCCACCAGCGGGGGAGGACAGGTCTATGGCTACACCTTC. It encodes CATSGGGQVYGYTF.

The chain couples TRBV5-1 to TRBJ1-6; the D gene is possibly TRBD1 (6 bases). This CDR3 has 13 residues. V was clipped by 7 bases and J by 5 bases, with 10 bases between them. From germline, CDR1 is SGHRS and CDR2 YFSETQ. CDR3 sequence reads: CASRTADNSPLHF. CDR3 nucleotides: TGCGCCAGCCGGACAGCGGATAATTCACCCCTCCACTTT.

CDR3 sequence: CASTYSGANVLTF. CDR3 nucleotides: TGTGCCAGCACCTACTCTGGGGCCAACGTCCTGACTTTC. The chain couples TRBV6-5 to TRBJ2-6, with D unresolved. From germline, CDR1 is MNHEY and CDR2 SVGAGI. This CDR3 is 13 amino acids long. The ends were cut back, 7 bases at V and 0 bases at J, with 4 bases in the middle.

This chain connects TRBV7-2 to TRBJ2-5; 9 positions match TRBD2. Germline V gene sequence: CDR1 SGHTA, CDR2 FQGNSA. Losses at the gene ends were 1 base for V and 4 bases for J; bases not matched to a gene: 4. The CDR3 has 15 amino acids. The CDR3 loop is CASSLGRGGGETQYF. Written as DNA, the CDR3 is TGTGCCAGCAGCTTAGGGCGGGGGGGCGGAGAGACCCAGTACTTC.